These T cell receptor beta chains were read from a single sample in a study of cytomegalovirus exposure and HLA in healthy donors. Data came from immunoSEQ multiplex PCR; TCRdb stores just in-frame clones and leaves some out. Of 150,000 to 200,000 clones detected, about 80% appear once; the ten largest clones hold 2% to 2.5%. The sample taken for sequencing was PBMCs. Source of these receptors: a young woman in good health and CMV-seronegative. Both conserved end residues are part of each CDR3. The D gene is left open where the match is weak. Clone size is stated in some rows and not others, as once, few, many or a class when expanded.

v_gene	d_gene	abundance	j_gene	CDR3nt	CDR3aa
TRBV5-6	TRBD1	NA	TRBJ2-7	TGTGCCAGCAGCTTGATTCTGACAGGGGTTGTATACGAGCAGTACTTC	CASSLILTGVVYEQYF
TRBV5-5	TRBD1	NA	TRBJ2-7	TGTGCCAGCAGCCCACAGGGGGCCTACGAGCAGTACTTC	CASSPQGAYEQYF
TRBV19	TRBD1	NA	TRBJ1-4	TGTGCCACCGCGGCTGGACAGGGGAATGAAAAACTGTTTTTT	CATAAGQGNEKLFF
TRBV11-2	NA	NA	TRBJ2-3	TGTGCCAGCAGCTTAGAACTAGCTAGTGATACAGATACGCAGTATTTT	CASSLELASDTDTQYF
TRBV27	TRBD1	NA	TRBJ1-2	TGTGCCAGCAGCGTTCGGGACAGTACTCCTAACTATGGCTACACCTTC	CASSVRDSTPNYGYTF
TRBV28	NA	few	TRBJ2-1	TGTGCCAGCAGTTTTGCGGACTCCTACAATGAGCAGTTCTTC	CASSFADSYNEQFF
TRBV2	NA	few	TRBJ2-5	TGTGCCAGCTCATACCAAGAGACCCAGTACTTC	CASSYQETQYF
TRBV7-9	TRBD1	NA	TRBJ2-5	TGTGCCAGCAGCTTATGGGGACAGGGAGTAAGTTGGGAGACCCAGTACTTC	CASSLWGQGVSWETQYF
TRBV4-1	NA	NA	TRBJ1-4	TGCGCCAGCAGCCAAGGGGGCAGAATGAATGAAAAACTGTTTTTT	CASSQGGRMNEKLFF
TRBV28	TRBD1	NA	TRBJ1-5	TGTGCCAGCAGTTTCAAGGACAGGGCCTTGCGGCCCCAGCATTTT	CASSFKDRALRPQHF
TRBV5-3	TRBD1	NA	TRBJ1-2	TGTGCCAGAAGCCCTCCGGGACAGGGTCGGGGCTACACCTTC	CARSPPGQGRGYTF
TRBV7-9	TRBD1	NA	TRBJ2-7	TGTGCCAGCAGCTTCTCCGATGTGCTGACAGGGGGGTACGAGCAGTACTTC	CASSFSDVLTGGYEQYF
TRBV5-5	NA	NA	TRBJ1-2	TGTGCCAGCAGCTTGTATAGTACAGGGAGCTATGGCTACACCTTC	CASSLYSTGSYGYTF
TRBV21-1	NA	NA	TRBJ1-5	TGTGCCAGCAGCAAAGCGCTAGGACAGGTTGGGCATCAGCCCCAGCATTTT	CASSKALGQVGHQPQHF
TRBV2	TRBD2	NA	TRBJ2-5	TGTGCCAGCGTAAGGGGTGCGGGAGGAGAGACCCAGTACTTC	CASVRGAGGETQYF
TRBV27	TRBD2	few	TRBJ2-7	TGTGCCAGCAGGGGTGTAGCGGGAGTCCAGGAGCAGTACTTC	CASRGVAGVQEQYF
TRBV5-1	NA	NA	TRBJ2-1	TGCACCAGCAGCTTGGTCGGGAGTACCTACAATGAGCAGTTCTTC	CTSSLVGSTYNEQFF
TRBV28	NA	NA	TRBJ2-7	TGTGCCAGCAGTTTAGGGGCATCCTACGAGCAGTACTTC	CASSLGASYEQYF
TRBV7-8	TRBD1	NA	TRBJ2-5	TGTGCCAGCAGCCCCGGGACAGGGAGAGAGACCCAGTACTTC	CASSPGTGRETQYF
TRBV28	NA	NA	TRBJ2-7	TGTGCCAGCAGACTGACGGGGGACTACGAGCAGTACTTC	CASRLTGDYEQYF
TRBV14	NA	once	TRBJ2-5	TGTGCCAGCAGCCAAGATAAGATAGTCGGGGAGACCCAGTACTTC	CASSQDKIVGETQYF
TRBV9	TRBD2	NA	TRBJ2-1	TGTGCCAGCAGCGTGGGTAGCGGGGGGGCCGGGAATGAGCAGTTCTTC	CASSVGSGGAGNEQFF
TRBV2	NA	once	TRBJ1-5	TGTGCCAGCAGTGTCGAGATCGGCAATCAGCCCCAGCATTTT	CASSVEIGNQPQHF
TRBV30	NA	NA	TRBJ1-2	TGTGCCTGGAGGGGGTGGGGAGGATTCGCAAACTATGGCTACACCTTC	CAWRGWGGFANYGYTF
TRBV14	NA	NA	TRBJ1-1	TGTGCCAGCAGCCCACTGGGACTCAGGAGTACTGAAGCTTTCTTT	CASSPLGLRSTEAFF
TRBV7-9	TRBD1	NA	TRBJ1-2	TGTGCCAGCAGCTTAGGAGGGGACAGTTATAGCTACACCTTC	CASSLGGDSYSYTF
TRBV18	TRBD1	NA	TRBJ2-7	TGTGCCAGCTCACCCCCGGGACAGGGCAGCGGGCAGTACTTC	CASSPPGQGSGQYF
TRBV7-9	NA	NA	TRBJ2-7	TGTTCCAGCAGCTCGACACCCCAGGGTTGGTACGAGCAGTACTTC	CSSSSTPQGWYEQYF
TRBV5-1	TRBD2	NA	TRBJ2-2	TGCGCCAGCAGTGACGGGACTAGCGGTTACACCGGGGAGCTGTTTTTT	CASSDGTSGYTGELFF
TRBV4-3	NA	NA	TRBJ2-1	TGCGCCAGCAGCCAATCGCGCGGGGGCCATGAGCAGTTCTTC	CASSQSRGGHEQFF
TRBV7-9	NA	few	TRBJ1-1	TGTGCCAGCAGCTTGTTCGAGGCTGAAGCTTTCTTT	CASSLFEAEAFF
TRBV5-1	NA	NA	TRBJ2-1	TGCGCCAGCAGCTTGGGGGCTAGCCGATACAATGAGCAGTTCTTC	CASSLGASRYNEQFF
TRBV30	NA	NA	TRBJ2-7	TGTGCCTGGAGCGAGTTCCTTTTTATCTACGAGCAGTACTTC	CAWSEFLFIYEQYF
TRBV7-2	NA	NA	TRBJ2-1	TGTGCCAGCAGACCGGCCGGGTCTCAACCGGGTGAGCAGTTCTTC	CASRPAGSQPGEQFF
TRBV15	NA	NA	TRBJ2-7	TGTGCCACCAGTCAGGGAGGCAACTCCTACGAGCAGTACTTC	CATSQGGNSYEQYF
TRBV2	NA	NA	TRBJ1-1	TGTGCCAGCAGTCTGCAGGGGATAGAAGCTTTCTTT	CASSLQGIEAFF
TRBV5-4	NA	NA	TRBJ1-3	TGTGCCAGCAGCGCAGGGTCTGGAAACACCATATATTTT	CASSAGSGNTIYF
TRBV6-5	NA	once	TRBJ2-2	TGTGCCAGCATAACAAACACCGGGGAGCTGTTTTTT	CASITNTGELFF
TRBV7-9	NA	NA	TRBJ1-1	TGTTCCAGCACTCGAGGTATAGAGGGTGAAGCTTTCTTT	CSSTRGIEGEAFF
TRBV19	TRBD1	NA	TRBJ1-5	TGTGCCAGTACCCAGATTCAGGGGGTGGATCAGCCCCAGCATTTT	CASTQIQGVDQPQHF
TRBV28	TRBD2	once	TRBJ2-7	TGTGCCAGCAGTTTAAATAGCGGGACTAGAACCGAGCAGTACTTC	CASSLNSGTRTEQYF